Sequencing of this T cell receptor beta chain was carried out in a study of multiple sclerosis patients with progressive multifocal leukoencephalopathy. The CDR3 runs to 11 residues. Germline V lookup: CDR1 SQVTM, CDR2 ANQGSEA. J lost 9 bases, V lost 6 bases, and 5 bases had no gene match. Documented time point: time of PML onset. The method was immunoSEQ multiplex PCR; TCRdb's version includes in-frame clones alone and lacks a portion of them. This table has about 33,000 clones, approximately 84% appearing once. V and J are TRBV29-1 and TRBJ1-1, with TRBD1 identical over 9 bases. This sequence was found in a human donor with progressive multifocal leukoencephalopathy. The sample was PBMCs, taken from a patient treated with natalizumab. CDR3 in amino acids: CSVDNRGQAFF. For the CDR3, the DNA is TGCAGCGTGGACAACAGGGGGCAAGCTTTCTTT. Full variable domain (rest looked up from reference TRBV29-1 and TRBJ1-1): SAVISQKPSRDICQRGTSLTIQCQVDSQVTMMFWYRQQPGQSLTLIATANQGSEATYESGFVIDKFPISRPNLTFSTLTVSNMSPEDSSIYLCSVDNRGQAFFGQGTRLTVV.